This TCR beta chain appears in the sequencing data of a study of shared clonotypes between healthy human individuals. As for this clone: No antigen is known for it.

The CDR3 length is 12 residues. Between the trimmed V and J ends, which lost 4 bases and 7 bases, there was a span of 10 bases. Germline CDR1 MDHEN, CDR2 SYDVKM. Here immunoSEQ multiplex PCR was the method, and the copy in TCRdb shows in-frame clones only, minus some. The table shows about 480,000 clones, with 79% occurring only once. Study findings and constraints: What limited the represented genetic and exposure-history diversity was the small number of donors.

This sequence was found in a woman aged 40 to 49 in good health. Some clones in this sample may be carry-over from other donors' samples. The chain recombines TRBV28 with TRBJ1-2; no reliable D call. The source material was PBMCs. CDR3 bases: TGTGCCAGCAGTTATCCGGGGTTTGGCTACACCTTC. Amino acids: CASSYPGFGYTF.